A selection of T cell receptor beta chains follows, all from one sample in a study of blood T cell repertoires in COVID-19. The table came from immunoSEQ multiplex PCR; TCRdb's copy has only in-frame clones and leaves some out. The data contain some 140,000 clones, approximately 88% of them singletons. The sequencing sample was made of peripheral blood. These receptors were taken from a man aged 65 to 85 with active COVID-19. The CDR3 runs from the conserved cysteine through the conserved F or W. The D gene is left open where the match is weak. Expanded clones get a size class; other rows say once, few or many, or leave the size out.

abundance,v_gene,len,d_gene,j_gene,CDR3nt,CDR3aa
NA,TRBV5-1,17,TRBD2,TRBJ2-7,TGCGCCAGCAGCTGGAGACTAGCGGGAGGGCTAGGGAACGAGCAGTACTTC,CASSWRLAGGLGNEQYF
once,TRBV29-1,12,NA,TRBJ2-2,TGCAGCGTTGAAAGGAGCACCGGGGAGCTGTTTTTT,CSVERSTGELFF
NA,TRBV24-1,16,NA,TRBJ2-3,TGTGCCACCAGTACCACGGGAAGCCCTGGCACAGATACGCAGTATTTT,CATSTTGSPGTDTQYF
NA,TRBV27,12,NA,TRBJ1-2,TGTGCCAGCATGGGGGGGGGTTATGGCTACACCTTC,CASMGGGYGYTF
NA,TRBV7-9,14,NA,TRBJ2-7,TGTGCCAGCAGCTTATCACAGGCCTCCTACGAGCAGTACTTC,CASSLSQASYEQYF
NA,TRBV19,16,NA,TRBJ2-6,TGTGCCAGTAGTAACCCAGGACAGTCTGGGGCCAACGTCCTGACTTTC,CASSNPGQSGANVLTF
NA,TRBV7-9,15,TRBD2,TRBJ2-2,TGTGCCACAACTTTACTAGCGGGAGTTGCCGGGGAGCTGTTTTTT,CATTLLAGVAGELFF
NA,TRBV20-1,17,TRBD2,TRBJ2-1,TGCAGTGCTAGTGTCCCCGGACTAGCGATAACCTACAATGAGCAGTTCTTC,CSASVPGLAITYNEQFF
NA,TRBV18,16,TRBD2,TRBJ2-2,TGTGCCAGCTCACCACGGCTAGCGGGCAACACCGGGGAGCTGTTTTTT,CASSPRLAGNTGELFF
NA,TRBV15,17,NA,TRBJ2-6,TGTGCCACCAGCAGGGGCGGGGAGGTCTCTGGGGCCAACGTCCTGACTTTC,CATSRGGEVSGANVLTF
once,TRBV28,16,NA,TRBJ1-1,TGTGCCAGCAGTGGTAACCGGCATGGGGCCGGCGGCGGAGCTTTCTTT,CASSGNRHGAGGGAFF
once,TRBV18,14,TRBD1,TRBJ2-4,TGTGCCAGCTCATCGAAGACAGGGTCGGACATTCAGTACTTC,CASSSKTGSDIQYF
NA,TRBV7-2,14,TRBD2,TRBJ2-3,TGTGCCAGCAGCTTAGTAGCGGGGTTGGATACGCAGTATTTT,CASSLVAGLDTQYF
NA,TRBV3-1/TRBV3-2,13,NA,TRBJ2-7,TGTGCCAGCAGCCACCCGCCGCGGTCCGAGCAGTACTTC,CASSHPPRSEQYF
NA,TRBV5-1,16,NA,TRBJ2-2,TGCGCCAGCAGCCCAGATCGGGGGACGTGGACCGGGGAGCTGTTTTTT,CASSPDRGTWTGELFF
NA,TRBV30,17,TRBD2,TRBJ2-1,TGTGCCTGGAGGGGCCGTGGTAGTAGCGGGAGTTATAATGAGCAGTTCTTC,CAWRGRGSSGSYNEQFF
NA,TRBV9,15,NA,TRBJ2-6,TGTGCCAGCAGCGCCCCCGGGGCTGGGGCCAACGTCCTGACTTTC,CASSAPGAGANVLTF
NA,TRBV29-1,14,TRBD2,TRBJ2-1,TGCAGCGTTGATAGCGGGAGCGGCTACAATGAGCAGTTCTTC,CSVDSGSGYNEQFF
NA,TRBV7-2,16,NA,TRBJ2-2,TGTGCCAGCAGCTTAGCAAGTGGACAAAACACCGGGGAGCTGTTTTTT,CASSLASGQNTGELFF
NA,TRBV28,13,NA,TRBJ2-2,TGTGCCAGCAGTTTAGAGGGCCCCGGGGAGCTGTTTTTT,CASSLEGPGELFF
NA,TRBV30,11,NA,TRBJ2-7,TGTGCCTGGAGAGACACTTACGAGCAGTACTTC,CAWRDTYEQYF
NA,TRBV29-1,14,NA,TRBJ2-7,TGCAGCGCTGTTAAGGGGGCGGGATCCTACGAGCAGTACTTC,CSAVKGAGSYEQYF
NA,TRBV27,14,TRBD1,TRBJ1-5,TGTGCCAGCAGGGGACAGCTCTCCAATCAGCCCCAGCATTTT,CASRGQLSNQPQHF
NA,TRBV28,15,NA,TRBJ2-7,TGTGCCAGCAGTTTGTACTCCCTAGGTACGAAAGAGCAGTACTTC,CASSLYSLGTKEQYF
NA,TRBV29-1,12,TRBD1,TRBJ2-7,TGCAGCGCCAGACAGGGCACCTACGAGCAGTACTTC,CSARQGTYEQYF
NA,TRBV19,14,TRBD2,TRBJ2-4,TGTGCCAGTAGTAACGCGGGAGCAGGGAACATTCAGTACTTC,CASSNAGAGNIQYF
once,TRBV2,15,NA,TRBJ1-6,TGTGCCAGCGTGAATGACCAGGGGTTTGGGTCACCCCTCCACTTT,CASVNDQGFGSPLHF
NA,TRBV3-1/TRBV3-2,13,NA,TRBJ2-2,TGTGCCAGCAGCCCCCGACGGGACGGGGAGCTGTTTTTT,CASSPRRDGELFF
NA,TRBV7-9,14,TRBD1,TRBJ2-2,TGTGCCAGCAGCCGGACAGGGGGCACCGGGGAGCTGTTTTTT,CASSRTGGTGELFF
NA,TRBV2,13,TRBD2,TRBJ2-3,TGTGCCAGCAGCGGGCTAGCGGAGGGTACGCAGTATTTT,CASSGLAEGTQYF
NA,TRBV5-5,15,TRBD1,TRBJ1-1,TGTGCCAGCAGCTTATTACAGGGGGCTGTAGGTGAAGCTTTCTTT,CASSLLQGAVGEAFF
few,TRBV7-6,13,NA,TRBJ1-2,TGTGCCAGCAGCGCACAGGGACTAGGTGGCTACACCTTC,CASSAQGLGGYTF
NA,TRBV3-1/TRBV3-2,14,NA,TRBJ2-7,TGTGCCAGCAGCCCTTGGGACTCCGCGGGAGAGCAGTACTTC,CASSPWDSAGEQYF
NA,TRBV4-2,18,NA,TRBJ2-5,TGTGCCAGCAGCCAAGAAAGATCCTACCGGGACTGGGGGGAGACCCAGTACTTC,CASSQERSYRDWGETQYF
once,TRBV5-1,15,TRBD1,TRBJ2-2,TGCGCCAGCAGCTTGGCCGCAGGGGGCCCCGGGGAGCTGTTTTTT,CASSLAAGGPGELFF
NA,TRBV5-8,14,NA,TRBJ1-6,TGTGCCAGCAGCTTTTCGGGGGACCTGGGGGCCCTCCACTTT,CASSFSGDLGALHF
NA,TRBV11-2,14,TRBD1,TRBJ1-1,TGTGCCAGCAGCTTCCGGGACAGGGTCACTGAAGCTTTCTTT,CASSFRDRVTEAFF